This TCR beta chain was recovered during a study of CXCR3-negative and CXCR3-positive naive CD8 T cells. Study details: Some 150 million TRB reads were obtained overall (about 1.5 +/- 0.3 million per library).

Note on this clonotype: Its antigen is unknown.

Study-level points and caveats: For the naive subsets, surface CD5 was similar, and TCR strength was inferred from TRB CDR3 properties. Researchers report that CXCR3-positive naive cells carry more hydrophobic TRB CDR3s than CXCR3-negative naive cells.

The CD45RO-CCR7+CD27+CD95- phenotype denoted naive CD8+ T cells. The authors prepared UMI-labeled TRB cDNA libraries by 5' RACE. No DNA is given; TCRdb re-called the 5' RACE reads and lists each CDR3 protein once. This sample's table has tens of thousands of distinct CDR3 sequences. CDR3 length equals 16 residues. Germline V lookup: CDR1 SGHRS, CDR2 YFSETQ. This clonotype was obtained from a human donor in good health. Some clones in this sample may be carry-over from other donors' samples. The material sequenced was naive CXCR3- CD8+ T cells from blood. Subset indicated: CD45RO-CCR7+CD27+CD95- naive CD8+ T cells lacking CXCR3 (TNR3-). The chain uses TRBV5-1 and TRBJ1-3. The CDR3 here is CASSQWDWSSGNTIYF.